This T cell receptor (beta chain) is drawn from a study of PD-L1 blockade in urothelial cancer. Time point indicated: peripheral blood 6 weeks after treatment start. Assay: immunoSEQ multiplex PCR; the TCRdb copy retains only in-frame clones and omits some. The sample has some 120,000 clones; around nine tenths are singletons. This sequence was found in a man aged 55 to 70 with urothelial cancer. This sample comprised PBMCs, obtained around atezolizumab (anti-PD-L1) treatment.

The CDR3 coding sequence is TGCAGCGTTGAACCACTAGCGGCCGCGAAAGATACGCAGTATTTT. Translating gives CSVEPLAAAKDTQYF. This chain connects TRBV29-1 to TRBJ2-3; 8 bases are shared with TRBD2. CDR1 and CDR2 from the germline V gene are SQVTM and ANQGSEA. The J segment lost 5 bases and the V segment lost 2 bases, leaving 9 bases of the junction unmatched. The CDR3 runs to 15 residues.